This note documents a single TCR beta chain sequence. The target antigen is unknown. Method: immunoSEQ multiplex PCR; TCRdb's copy keeps in-frame clones and lacks some. The table has tens of thousands of clones, approximately 95% seen once. Germline loops: CDR1 MGHRA, CDR2 YSYEKL. The CDR3 runs 14 residues. V lost 2 bases and J 4 bases, leaving 11 bases between the germline ends. This sample was included in a study of graft-versus-host responses after intestinal transplantation. Looking at the study overall: Uniformly, recipients were administered anti-thymocyte globulin induction with subsequent tacrolimus and steroids for about 3 years. Findings and caveats of the study: Graft-donor T cell macrochimerism coincided with high graft-versus-host to host-versus-graft clonal ratios in allografts.

The sequence derives from a human donor who received an intestinal transplant. Sequences were derived from unstimulated CD8+ T cells sorted from spleen or lymph node cells, sampled before intestinal transplant. The V and J genes are TRBV4-1 and TRBJ1-1, with D possibly matching TRBD1 (6 bases). CDR3 in DNA: TGCGCCAGCAGCCAACTTTCAGGGGTCACTGAAGCTTTCTTT. Translation: CASSQLSGVTEAFF.